The source of this TCR beta chain is a study of blood T cell repertoires in COVID-19. Study context: Sample material is recorded as cDNA or gDNA derived from T cells, B-cell-depleted T cells, or PBMCs.

J gave up 7 bases and V 2 bases, and 7 bases lay outside the gene matches. Per germline, CDR1 MNHEY and CDR2 SVGAGI. CDR3 size: 16 residues. Generated by immunoSEQ multiplex PCR, the TCRdb table keeps only in-frame clones and is missing some. The table records 150,000 to 200,000 clones, over 75% of them present only once. Sequencing was performed on peripheral blood. The sequence was collected from a man in his 70s with acute or convalescent COVID-19. This sequence joins TRBV6-5 and TRBJ2-1; 11 bases agree with TRBD2. DNA of the CDR3: TGTGCCAGCAGTTACCTCGTAGCGGGGGGGCGGAATGAGCAGTTCTTC. Protein: CASSYLVAGGRNEQFF.